The next 9 T cell receptor beta chains were all read from a single sample in a study of blood T cell repertoires in COVID-19. Sequenced by immunoSEQ multiplex PCR; TCRdb stores in-frame clones only, minus some. The sample holds about 200,000 clones, roughly 80% seen once. Sequenced material: peripheral blood. Receptor source: a woman of 80 years or more with acute or convalescent COVID-19.

The V and J genes are TRBV29-1 and TRBJ2-1; D is undetermined. V lost 6 bases to trimming and J lost 2 bases, with 11 bases between them. The CDR3 covers 13 residues. Looked up from germline, CDR1 is SQVTM and CDR2 is ANQGSEA. CDR3 amino acids: CSVCEIPYNEQFF. In nucleotides, the CDR3 is TGCAGCGTCTGCGAAATCCCCTACAATGAGCAGTTCTTC.

The rearrangement links TRBV5-4 to TRBJ1-4; TRBD1 matches 8 bases. The V gene end was trimmed by 3 bases and the J gene end by 7 bases; junction bases not matched to a gene: 2. Per the germline V gene, CDR1 is SGHNT and CDR2 is YYREEE (reference sequence). The CDR3 covers 13 residues. CDR3 loop: CASSSDRGEKLFF. CDR3 DNA sequence: TGTGCCAGCAGCTCCGACAGGGGTGAAAAACTGTTTTTT.

The chain couples TRBV7-9 to TRBJ1-2, with D perhaps matching TRBD1 (6 bases). V shed 0 bases and J shed 8 bases, with 16 bases lying between them. The V gene's germline CDR1 is SEHNR and CDR2 FQNEAQ (reference sequence). CDR3 length: 15 amino acids. CDR3 bases: TGTGCCAGCAGCTTAGCCGAGTTGGGCAGGGGAGGCTACACCTTC. It specifies CASSLAELGRGGYTF.

The genes are TRBV11-1 and TRBJ1-1; 8 nucleotides match TRBD1. From germline, CDR1 is SGHAT and CDR2 FQDESV (reference sequence). The CDR3 has 15 residues. The trim removed 5 bases at V and 1 base at J, leaving 6 bases unmatched. This CDR3 is CASSPRGQANTEAFF. The CDR3 bases are TGTGCCAGCAGCCCTCGGGGACAGGCGAACACTGAAGCTTTCTTT.

The gene calls are TRBV21-1 and TRBJ2-5; whether TRBD1, the table's D call, matches the DNA was not checked. TRBV21-1 is a listed pseudogene. The CDR3 spans 13 residues. The CDR3 sequence: CAGGSGNWETQYF. In DNA form, the CDR3 reads TGTGCCGGTGGATCAGGAAACTGGGAGACCCAGTACTTC.

This rearrangement joins TRBV7-9 to TRBJ1-2; D is possibly TRBD1 (6 bases). CDR3 length: 14 amino acids. Germline CDR1 is SEHNR and CDR2 is FQNEAQ (reference sequence). Deletions cut 5 bases from V and 6 bases from J, with 16 bases between. This CDR3 reads CASSLQGLPDGYTF. The CDR3 region has the DNA TGTGCCAGCAGCCTACAGGGTTTACCAGATGGCTACACCTTC.

The CDR3 is CASSVNRGGSFGNTIYF. The CDR3 nucleotides are TGTGCCAGTAGCGTTAACCGGGGGGGATCTTTCGGAAACACCATATATTTT. The chain combines TRBV19 with TRBJ1-3; D might be TRBD1 (5 bases). This CDR3 has 17 residues. CDR1 and CDR2 (germline): LNHDA, SQIVND (reference sequence). V was cut by 6 bases and J by 4 bases, with 22 bases left in between.

This clone was detected a few times. Other nucleotide sequences in the sample specify the same CDR3. The chain employs TRBV5-1 and TRBJ2-3; possibly TRBD2 for D (6 bases). Per the germline V gene, CDR1 is SGHRS and CDR2 is YFSETQ. The CDR3 consists of 15 residues. V dropped 0 bases and J dropped 0 bases, with 8 bases sitting between them. CDR3 coding DNA: TGCGCCAGCAGCTTGGCGGGGGTAAGCACAGATACGCAGTATTTT. This translates into CASSLAGVSTDTQYF.

The chain combines TRBV24-1 with TRBJ2-3; 7 positions agree with TRBD1. The CDR3 runs 16 residues. After removal of 4 bases from V and 4 bases from J, the junction contained 10 bases not matched to a gene. Germline V CDR1 and CDR2: KGHDR, SFDVKD. This CDR3 reads CATSEWTGGKSDTQYF. CDR3 nucleotides: TGTGCCACCAGTGAATGGACAGGAGGAAAATCAGATACGCAGTATTTT.